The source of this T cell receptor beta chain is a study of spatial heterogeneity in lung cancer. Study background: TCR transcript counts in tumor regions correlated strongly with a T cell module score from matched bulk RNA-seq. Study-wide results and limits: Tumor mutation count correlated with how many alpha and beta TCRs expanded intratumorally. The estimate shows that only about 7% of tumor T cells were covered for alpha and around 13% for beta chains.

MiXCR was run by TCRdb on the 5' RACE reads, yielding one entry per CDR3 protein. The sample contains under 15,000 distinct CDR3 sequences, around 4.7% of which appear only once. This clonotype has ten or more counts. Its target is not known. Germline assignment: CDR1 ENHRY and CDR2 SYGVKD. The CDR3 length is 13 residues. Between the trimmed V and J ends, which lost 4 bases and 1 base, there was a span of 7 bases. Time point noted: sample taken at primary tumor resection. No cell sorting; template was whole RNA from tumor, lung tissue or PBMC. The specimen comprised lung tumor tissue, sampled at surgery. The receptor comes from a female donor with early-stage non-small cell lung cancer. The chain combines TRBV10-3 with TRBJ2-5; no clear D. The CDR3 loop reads CAISGHFQETQYF. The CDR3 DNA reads TGTGCCATCAGTGGCCATTTCCAAGAGACCCAGTACTTC.